Listed below are T cell receptor beta chains from one sample, sequenced in a study of shared clonotypes between healthy human individuals. Generated by immunoSEQ multiplex PCR, the TCRdb table keeps only in-frame clones and is missing some. The top ten hold more than 1.5% of the sample, which has a few million clones, approximately 92% seen once. The sequencing sample was made of naive CD8+ T cells from PBMCs. All receptors derive from a man in his late teens or twenties in good health. Some clones in this sample may be carry-over from other donors' samples. The CDR3 runs from the conserved cysteine through the conserved F or W. The order of the fields is D gene, clone size, V gene, J gene, CDR3 DNA, CDR3 protein. A D gene is named only where the DNA matches it firmly. Clone sizes are given selectively: once, few, many, or a class where the clone is expanded.

D gene: -
clone size: -
V gene: TRBV19
J gene: TRBJ1-5
CDR3 DNA: TGTGCCAGTAGCCCGCGGAGCGATCAGCCCCAGCATTTT
CDR3 protein: CASSPRSDQPQHF

D gene: -
clone size: -
V gene: TRBV28
J gene: TRBJ2-7
CDR3 DNA: TGTGCCAGCAAAGGGGAGTTGTACGAGCAGTACTTC
CDR3 protein: CASKGELYEQYF

D gene: TRBD2
clone size: -
V gene: TRBV7-9
J gene: TRBJ2-7
CDR3 DNA: TGTGCCAGCAGCCCAAAGGGGGTTGCGGGAGGGTACTCGGCGAGGGAGCAGTACTTC
CDR3 protein: CASSPKGVAGGYSAREQYF

D gene: -
clone size: -
V gene: TRBV7-9
J gene: TRBJ2-7
CDR3 DNA: TGTGCCAGCAGCCTCGGACCGTTCTACGAGCAGTACTTC
CDR3 protein: CASSLGPFYEQYF

D gene: -
clone size: -
V gene: TRBV6-5
J gene: TRBJ1-3
CDR3 DNA: TGTGCCAGCAGAACAACCGGCCGGGGAAACACCATATATTTT
CDR3 protein: CASRTTGRGNTIYF

D gene: TRBD2
clone size: -
V gene: TRBV11-2
J gene: TRBJ2-1
CDR3 DNA: TGTGCCAGCAGCATCCTAGCGGGGTACAATGAGCAGTTCTTC
CDR3 protein: CASSILAGYNEQFF

D gene: -
clone size: -
V gene: TRBV7-9
J gene: TRBJ1-1
CDR3 DNA: TGTGCCAGCAGCTCCAACGGCGGGGAACATCGGAACACTGAAGCTTTCTTT
CDR3 protein: CASSSNGGEHRNTEAFF

D gene: TRBD1
clone size: -
V gene: TRBV5-6
J gene: TRBJ1-2
CDR3 DNA: TGTGCCAGCAGTTTTAACAGGGGGCATGGCTACACCTTC
CDR3 protein: CASSFNRGHGYTF

D gene: -
clone size: -
V gene: TRBV7-9
J gene: TRBJ2-3
CDR3 DNA: TGTGCCAGCAGCTTAGCGGGACACTTCACAGATACGCAGTATTTT
CDR3 protein: CASSLAGHFTDTQYF

D gene: -
clone size: once
V gene: TRBV4-1
J gene: TRBJ2-3
CDR3 DNA: TGCGCCAGCAGCCAAGTCAGGGACCTCGGACGCACAGATACGCAGTATTTT
CDR3 protein: CASSQVRDLGRTDTQYF

D gene: TRBD1
clone size: -
V gene: TRBV27
J gene: TRBJ1-5
CDR3 DNA: TGTGCCAGCAGTCCCACCAGGGGGGAAGGGCAGCCCCAGCATTTT
CDR3 protein: CASSPTRGEGQPQHF

D gene: -
clone size: few
V gene: TRBV19
J gene: TRBJ2-2
CDR3 DNA: TGTGCCAGTAGTATAGCGGGCAGGGGAGCCACCGGGGAGCTGTTTTTT
CDR3 protein: CASSIAGRGATGELFF

D gene: TRBD2
clone size: -
V gene: TRBV9
J gene: TRBJ2-1
CDR3 DNA: TGTGCCAGCAGCGCCGGACTAGCGGCTAACAATGAGCAGTTCTTC
CDR3 protein: CASSAGLAANNEQFF

D gene: -
clone size: -
V gene: TRBV27
J gene: TRBJ1-2
CDR3 DNA: TGTGCCAGCAGTTTAATGGGGCGAGATGGCTACACCTTC
CDR3 protein: CASSLMGRDGYTF

D gene: TRBD2
clone size: -
V gene: TRBV7-6
J gene: TRBJ2-3
CDR3 DNA: TGTGCCAGCAGCCTAGAAGCGGGAGAGGGAACAGATACGCAGTATTTT
CDR3 protein: CASSLEAGEGTDTQYF

D gene: TRBD2
clone size: -
V gene: TRBV4-2
J gene: TRBJ2-7
CDR3 DNA: TGTGCCAGCAGCCAACGACTAGCGGGAGGGCCCTACGAGCAGTACTTC
CDR3 protein: CASSQRLAGGPYEQYF

D gene: -
clone size: -
V gene: TRBV6-6
J gene: TRBJ2-1
CDR3 DNA: TGTGCCAGCAGTTATCTGGGGAGGGGGGACAATGAGCAGTTCTTC
CDR3 protein: CASSYLGRGDNEQFF

D gene: -
clone size: -
V gene: TRBV4-1
J gene: TRBJ2-5
CDR3 DNA: TGCGCCAGCAGCCAAGTATACGGGTCGGGGTCCCAGTACTTC
CDR3 protein: CASSQVYGSGSQYF

D gene: -
clone size: -
V gene: TRBV9
J gene: TRBJ1-2
CDR3 DNA: TGTGCCAGCAGCGTAGGTTATGGCTACACCTTC
CDR3 protein: CASSVGYGYTF

D gene: -
clone size: -
V gene: TRBV2
J gene: TRBJ2-7
CDR3 DNA: TGTGCCAGCAGTGACCTGTCAGGGATACCCTACGAGCAGTACTTC
CDR3 protein: CASSDLSGIPYEQYF

D gene: -
clone size: -
V gene: TRBV27
J gene: TRBJ1-5
CDR3 DNA: TGTGCCAGCAGTTCGGGGGTGGTCGGCAATCAGCCCCAGCATTTT
CDR3 protein: CASSSGVVGNQPQHF

D gene: -
clone size: -
V gene: TRBV29-1
J gene: TRBJ1-2
CDR3 DNA: TGCAGCGTTGAAGTCGAAGACTACTATGGCTACACCTTC
CDR3 protein: CSVEVEDYYGYTF

D gene: -
clone size: -
V gene: TRBV19
J gene: TRBJ2-2
CDR3 DNA: TGTGCCAGTAGTATATATCCGGGAACCGGGGAGCTGTTTTTT
CDR3 protein: CASSIYPGTGELFF

D gene: -
clone size: -
V gene: TRBV11-1
J gene: TRBJ1-1
CDR3 DNA: TGTGCCAGCAGCCTACTCAGGGTTAGTAAAGCTTTCTTT
CDR3 protein: CASSLLRVSKAFF

D gene: -
clone size: -
V gene: TRBV28
J gene: TRBJ2-3
CDR3 DNA: TGTGCCAGCAGTTTGAGGACCGGGTGGGATACGCAGTATTTT
CDR3 protein: CASSLRTGWDTQYF

D gene: -
clone size: -
V gene: TRBV27
J gene: TRBJ1-1
CDR3 DNA: TGTGCCAGCAGTTTATCCCTATCGGGAGGGGTGGGCACTGAAGCTTTCTTT
CDR3 protein: CASSLSLSGGVGTEAFF

D gene: TRBD1
clone size: few
V gene: TRBV4-3
J gene: TRBJ1-1
CDR3 DNA: TGCGCCAGCAGCCACGGGACAGGGAGTTTTGACACTGAAGCTTTCTTT
CDR3 protein: CASSHGTGSFDTEAFF

D gene: -
clone size: -
V gene: TRBV27
J gene: TRBJ2-7
CDR3 DNA: TGTGCCAGCCAAGGCAATTTGAACGAGCAGTACTTC
CDR3 protein: CASQGNLNEQYF